Below, one T cell receptor beta chain is given with its context. Its antigen is currently unknown. This record comes from a study of identical twins. TCRdb itself ran the 5' RACE reads through MiXCR, one entry per CDR3 protein. The sample lists 1.5 million to 2 million distinct CDR3 sequences, under 35% seen once, with about 0.3% in the top ten. The CDR3 loop spans 15 amino acids. V lost 1 base, J lost 4 bases, and 13 bases lay in between. Germline V gene lookup returns CDR1 MNHNS and CDR2 SASEGT. Study-level results: The presence of invariant MAIT and iNKT cells could partly confound analyses of zero-insertion sequences. Twin pairs had excess sharing that was weaker in beta out-of-frame sequences. In cord blood, abundant beta clonotypes had fewer insertions; memory showed no trend. Excess low generation probability was seen in twin-shared out-of-frame alpha sequences.

Specimen: cord blood. This clonotype was obtained from a newborn girl in good health. The J gene is TRBJ1-1, the V gene TRBV6-1; perhaps TRBD1 as D (6 bases). CDR3 nucleotides: TGTGCCAGCAGTGAAGTCCCAGACAGGACCACTGAAGCTTTCTTT. It encodes CASSEVPDRTTEAFF.